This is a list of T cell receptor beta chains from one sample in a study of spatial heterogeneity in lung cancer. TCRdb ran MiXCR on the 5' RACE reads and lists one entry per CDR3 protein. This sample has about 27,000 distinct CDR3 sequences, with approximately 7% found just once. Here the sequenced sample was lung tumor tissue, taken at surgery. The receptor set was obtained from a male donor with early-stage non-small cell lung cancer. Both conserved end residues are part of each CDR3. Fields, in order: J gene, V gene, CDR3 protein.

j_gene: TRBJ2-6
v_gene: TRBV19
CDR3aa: CASTYRASGANVLTF

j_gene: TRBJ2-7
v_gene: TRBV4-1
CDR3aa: CASSQGAVPYEQYF

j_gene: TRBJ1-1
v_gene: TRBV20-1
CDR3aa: CSARERPNTEAFF

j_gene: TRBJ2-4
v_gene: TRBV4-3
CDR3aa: CASSQEPGGDKNIQYF

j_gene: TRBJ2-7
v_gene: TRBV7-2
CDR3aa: CASSARDRRFSGQYF

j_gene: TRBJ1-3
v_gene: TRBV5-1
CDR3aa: CASSMDSGSGNTIYF

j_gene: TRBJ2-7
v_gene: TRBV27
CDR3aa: CASSGLARGSYEQYF

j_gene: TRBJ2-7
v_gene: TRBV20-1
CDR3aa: CSARLAGGIYEQYF

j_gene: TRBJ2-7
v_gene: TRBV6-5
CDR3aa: CASSSAQGNYEQYF

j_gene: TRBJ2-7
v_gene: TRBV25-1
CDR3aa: CASSRSPTYEQYF

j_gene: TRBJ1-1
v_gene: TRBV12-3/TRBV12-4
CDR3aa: CASSSNRNQGEAFF

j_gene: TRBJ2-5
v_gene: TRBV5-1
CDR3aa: CASSLEVAGAWKTQYF

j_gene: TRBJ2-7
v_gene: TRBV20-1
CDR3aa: CSARDFYTHEQYF

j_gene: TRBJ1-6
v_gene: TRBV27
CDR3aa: CASSPQPGQGKSPLHF

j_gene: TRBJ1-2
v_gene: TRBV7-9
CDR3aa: CASSEGTANYGYTF

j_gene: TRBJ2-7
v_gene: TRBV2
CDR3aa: CASSKGQGSSYEQYF

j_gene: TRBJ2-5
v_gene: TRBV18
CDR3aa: CASSPGGQETQYF

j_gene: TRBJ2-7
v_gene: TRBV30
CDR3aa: CAWSVSGIYEQYF

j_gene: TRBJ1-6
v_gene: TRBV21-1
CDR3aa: CASSPLTGGRGVKSSYNSPLHF

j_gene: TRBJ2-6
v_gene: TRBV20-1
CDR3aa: CSAKSLGTSGANVLTF

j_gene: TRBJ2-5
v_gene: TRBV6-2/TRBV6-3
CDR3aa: CASTPSPETQYF

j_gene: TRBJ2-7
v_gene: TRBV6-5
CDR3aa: CASSYGLPASYEQYF

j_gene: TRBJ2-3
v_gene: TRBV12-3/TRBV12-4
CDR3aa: CASSYEGEADTQYF

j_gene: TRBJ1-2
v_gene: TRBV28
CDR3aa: CASSFSGNYGYTF

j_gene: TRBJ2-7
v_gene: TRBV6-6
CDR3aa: CASRNGGNYEQYF

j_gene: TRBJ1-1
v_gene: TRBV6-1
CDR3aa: CASRTGRSTEAFF

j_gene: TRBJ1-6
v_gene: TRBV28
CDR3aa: CASSLASLYNSPLHF

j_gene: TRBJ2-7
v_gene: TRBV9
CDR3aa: CASSVDRDTYEQYF

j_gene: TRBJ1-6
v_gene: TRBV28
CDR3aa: CAAGRIIDSPLHF